The clone carrying this TCR beta chain was seen ten or more times. These data are taken from a study of T cells in Graves' hyperthyroidism and ophthalmopathy. Patients aged 18 to 65 had newly diagnosed hyperthyroidism lasting under 2 months. There were TCR beta CDR3 regions amplified from RNA transcripts. With the HTBI primer set, the TCR CDR3 went through a first round of RT-PCR. TCRdb fed the multiplex PCR reads into MiXCR, producing one record per CDR3 protein. This sample has around 480,000 distinct CDR3 sequences, with approximately 15% found just once. The J segment lost 0 bases and the V segment lost 5 bases, leaving 4 bases of the junction unmatched. Germline V gene lookup returns CDR1 SGHTA and CDR2 FQGNSA. This CDR3 comprises 15 residues.

This clonotype originated in a woman aged 18-29 years with Graves' hyperthyroidism. Sequenced material: blood. J is TRBJ2-7 and V is TRBV7-2; 10 bases are shared with TRBD2. The CDR3 nucleotides read TGTGCCAGCAGCGACGGACTAGCGGCCTCCTACGAGCAGTACTTC. Protein product: CASSDGLAASYEQYF.